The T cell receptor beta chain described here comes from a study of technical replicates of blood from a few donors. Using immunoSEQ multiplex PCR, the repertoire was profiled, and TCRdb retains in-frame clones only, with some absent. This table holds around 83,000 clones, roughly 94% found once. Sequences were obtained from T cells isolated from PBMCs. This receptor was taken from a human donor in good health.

The CDR3 sequence: CASSLASRVTEAFF. The CDR3 DNA sequence: TGCGCCAGCAGCTTGGCCTCCAGGGTCACTGAAGCTTTCTTT. The chain employs TRBV5-1 and TRBJ1-1; D is possibly TRBD1 (5 bases). CDR1 SGHRS and CDR2 YFSETQ come from the germline V gene. This CDR3 contains 14 residues. Trimming cost V 0 bases and J 4 bases, with 10 bases left between them.